This paragraph covers one T cell receptor beta chain sequence. Its target is not known. PCR primers comprised 60 Vbeta and 13 Jbeta primers. Sequenced by immunoSEQ multiplex PCR; TCRdb stores in-frame clones only, minus some. The table records under 110,000 clones, 70% to 80% of them present only once. The data derive from a study of cytomegalovirus exposure and HLA in healthy donors. Study-wide findings and caveats: Productive status was seen about 90% or about 30% of the time for most TCR beta V segments in an earlier analysis.

CDR1 is SGHTA and CDR2 is FQGNSA in the germline V gene. There are 17 residues in the CDR3. V gave up 1 base and J gave up 3 bases, with 17 bases separating them. The rearrangement links TRBV7-2 to TRBJ2-3, with D uncertain. The material sequenced was PBMCs. The origin of this receptor is a man between 60 and 70 years old in good health and CMV-seronegative. DNA for the CDR3: TGTGCCAGCAGCTTAGTTCTGGCAGTACCCTCAACAGATACGCAGTATTTT. As protein: CASSLVLAVPSTDTQYF. The full variable domain, its missing parts supplied by reference TRBV7-2 and TRBJ2-3, is GAGVSQSPSNKVTEKGKDVELRCDPISGHTALYWYRQSLGQGLEFLIYFQGNSAPDKSGLPSDRFSAERTGGSVSTLTIQRTQQEDSAVYLCASSLVLAVPSTDTQYFGPGTRLTVL.